This is a list of T cell receptor beta chains from one sample in a study of chemoradiotherapy in HPV16-positive cancers. Produced via immunoSEQ multiplex PCR; TCRdb's table is partial and in-frame only. Among just over 15,000 clones listed, around four fifths were seen once. The sample was taken from a patient who underwent chemoradiotherapy. Every receptor here comes from a human donor with HPV-associated anogenital cancer. Each CDR3 is given with its conserved first and last residue. D genes are given only for firm matches. Only some rows state a clone size, as once, few, many or a class for expanded clones.

V: TRBV2
size: NA
D: NA
J: TRBJ1-5
DNA: TGTGCCAGCAGCAGGGAGAACAGGAAGGGTCAGCCCCAGCATTTT
CDR3: CASSRENRKGQPQHF

V: TRBV6-1
size: NA
D: TRBD1
J: TRBJ1-2
DNA: TGTGCCAGCAGTGTAGACAGGGTGAAGGGCTACACCTTC
CDR3: CASSVDRVKGYTF

V: TRBV7-8
size: NA
D: NA
J: TRBJ2-1
DNA: TGTGCCAGCAGCCCCTTGGGAGTGCCCAATGAGCAGTTCTTC
CDR3: CASSPLGVPNEQFF

V: TRBV5-1
size: NA
D: TRBD1
J: TRBJ2-3
DNA: TGCGCCAGCCGCGGATACAGGGGGCGATCGGATACGCAGTATTTT
CDR3: CASRGYRGRSDTQYF

V: TRBV7-3
size: NA
D: NA
J: TRBJ2-1
DNA: TGTGCCAGCAGCTTACGCGGCCCACATCTTGAAAATGAGCAGTTCTTC
CDR3: CASSLRGPHLENEQFF

V: TRBV11-3
size: NA
D: NA
J: TRBJ1-1
DNA: TGTGCCAGCTCCGAGAACACTGAAGCTTTCTTT
CDR3: CASSENTEAFF

V: TRBV6-5
size: NA
D: NA
J: TRBJ1-6
DNA: TGTGCCAGCAGTCAAGGGGTATATAATTCACCCCTCCACTTT
CDR3: CASSQGVYNSPLHF

V: TRBV28
size: NA
D: NA
J: TRBJ2-5
DNA: TGTGCCAGCAGTTTTGCAGGGGGAGGAGAGACCCAGTACTTC
CDR3: CASSFAGGGETQYF

V: TRBV29-1
size: NA
D: NA
J: TRBJ2-2
DNA: TGCAGCGCCGAAAGCAGCGTGGCCGGGGAGCTGTTTTTT
CDR3: CSAESSVAGELFF

V: TRBV30
size: NA
D: TRBD1
J: TRBJ2-1
DNA: TGTGCCTGGAGTGCCCCGACAGGGGTTGAGCAGTTCTTC
CDR3: CAWSAPTGVEQFF

V: TRBV10-1
size: NA
D: TRBD1
J: TRBJ2-2
DNA: TGCGCCAGACCCAGACAGGGGAGGACCGGGGAGCTGTTTTTT
CDR3: CARPRQGRTGELFF

V: TRBV19
size: NA
D: TRBD1
J: TRBJ2-7
DNA: TGTGCCAGTAGTATGGGACAGGGGGGTTCCTACGAGCAGTACTTC
CDR3: CASSMGQGGSYEQYF

V: TRBV5-1
size: NA
D: NA
J: TRBJ2-4
DNA: TGCGCCAGCAGCTTGGACAGGACCAAAAACATTCAGTACTTC
CDR3: CASSLDRTKNIQYF

V: TRBV5-6
size: NA
D: NA
J: TRBJ1-2
DNA: TGTGCCCCCGCTCGTTTGGATTATGGCTACACCTTC
CDR3: CAPARLDYGYTF

V: TRBV7-2
size: NA
D: TRBD1
J: TRBJ2-7
DNA: TGTGCCAGCAGTCTCGACAGGGCCTCCTACGAGCAGTACTTC
CDR3: CASSLDRASYEQYF

V: TRBV5-1
size: NA
D: TRBD1
J: TRBJ2-3
DNA: TGCGCCAGCAGGATACAGGGGTCGGATACGCAGTATTTT
CDR3: CASRIQGSDTQYF

V: TRBV4-3
size: NA
D: NA
J: TRBJ1-2
DNA: TGCGCCAGCAGCCAAGATATGGGAGGGAACTATGGCTACACCTTC
CDR3: CASSQDMGGNYGYTF

V: TRBV18
size: NA
D: NA
J: TRBJ1-1
DNA: TGTGCCAGCTCACCATCCCAGAACACTGAAGCTTTCTTT
CDR3: CASSPSQNTEAFF

V: TRBV5-5
size: NA
D: NA
J: TRBJ2-3
DNA: TGTGCCAGCAGCTTGGGGGGCAGTTTAGTAGATACGCAGTATTTT
CDR3: CASSLGGSLVDTQYF

V: TRBV12-5
size: NA
D: NA
J: TRBJ1-5
DNA: TGTGCTAGTGGTTTTTTGTACGATCAGCCCCAGCATTTT
CDR3: CASGFLYDQPQHF

V: TRBV19
size: NA
D: NA
J: TRBJ1-1
DNA: TGTGCCAGTAGTATCGGTGGACGGGGGGCGGTTGGAAACACTGAAGCTTTCTTT
CDR3: CASSIGGRGAVGNTEAFF

V: TRBV5-1
size: NA
D: TRBD1
J: TRBJ1-6
DNA: TGCGCCAGCAGCGATGGGACAGGGACGACACCCCTCCACTTT
CDR3: CASSDGTGTTPLHF

V: TRBV7-8
size: NA
D: TRBD1
J: TRBJ2-2
DNA: TGTGCCAGCAGAAGGGGGCACACCGGGGAGCTGTTTTTT
CDR3: CASRRGHTGELFF

V: TRBV6-6
size: NA
D: TRBD1
J: TRBJ1-6
DNA: TGTGCCAGCAGAGAGTCGGGACAGTATAATTCACCCCTCCACTTT
CDR3: CASRESGQYNSPLHF

V: TRBV7-2
size: once
D: NA
J: TRBJ2-2
DNA: TGTGCCAGCAGCAGCCCCACGGGGGTTCACACCGGGGAGCTGTTTTTT
CDR3: CASSSPTGVHTGELFF

V: TRBV7-2
size: NA
D: NA
J: TRBJ1-2
DNA: TGTGCCAGCAGCTTAGGCGGGTCCCTAGACTATGGCTACACCTTC
CDR3: CASSLGGSLDYGYTF

V: TRBV4-3
size: NA
D: TRBD1
J: TRBJ1-2
DNA: TGCGCCAGCAGCCAAGACGTTCCCCGAAGTCTAACGGGACAGGCGATCTATGGCTACACCTTC
CDR3: CASSQDVPRSLTGQAIYGYTF

V: TRBV7-2
size: NA
D: NA
J: TRBJ1-2
DNA: TGTGCCAGCAGCTCCCAAGGGCTCAACTATGGCTACACCTTC
CDR3: CASSSQGLNYGYTF

V: TRBV7-9
size: NA
D: NA
J: TRBJ2-2
DNA: TGTGCCAGCGGGGGACCGAGACACGTGAACACCGGGGAGCTGTTTTTT
CDR3: CASGGPRHVNTGELFF

V: TRBV30
size: NA
D: NA
J: TRBJ2-1
DNA: TGTGCCTGGTCGAGGTACCGGAGCTCCTACAATGAGCAGTTCTTC
CDR3: CAWSRYRSSYNEQFF

V: TRBV7-9
size: NA
D: NA
J: TRBJ1-5
DNA: TGTGCCAGCAGCCGGAGCGACGCGGAGGGACAGCCCCAGCATTTT
CDR3: CASSRSDAEGQPQHF

V: TRBV15
size: NA
D: TRBD1
J: TRBJ2-7
DNA: TGTGCCACCAGCAGAGCCAGGACAGGGGAATACGAGCAGTACTTC
CDR3: CATSRARTGEYEQYF

V: TRBV19
size: few
D: NA
J: TRBJ1-6
DNA: TGTGCCAGTAGTAAACTGAGCTCCTATAATTCACCCCTCCACTTT
CDR3: CASSKLSSYNSPLHF

V: TRBV5-4
size: NA
D: TRBD1
J: TRBJ1-2
DNA: TGTGCCAGCAGCCCAGGGACAGGGGCGTTTACTAACTATGGCTACACCTTC
CDR3: CASSPGTGAFTNYGYTF

V: TRBV27
size: NA
D: NA
J: TRBJ2-7
DNA: TGTGCCAGCAGTTACGGGGGGCGTAGCGAGCAGTACTTC
CDR3: CASSYGGRSEQYF

V: TRBV11-2
size: NA
D: NA
J: TRBJ1-3
DNA: TGTGCCAGCAGTCAAATCAGGGGAAATCGAAACACCATATATTTT
CDR3: CASSQIRGNRNTIYF

V: TRBV6-5
size: NA
D: NA
J: TRBJ2-2
DNA: TGTGCCAGCAGTTACCCCGGGACCAGCGGGGAGCTGTTTTTT
CDR3: CASSYPGTSGELFF

V: TRBV14
size: once
D: NA
J: TRBJ2-3
DNA: TGTGCCAGCAGCCTTCCCGGGACCCGCGGTGGCGATACGCAGTATTTT
CDR3: CASSLPGTRGGDTQYF

V: TRBV5-1
size: few
D: NA
J: TRBJ1-6
DNA: TGCGCCAGCTCAACCGGGACCATTAATTCACCCCTCCACTTT
CDR3: CASSTGTINSPLHF

V: TRBV27
size: NA
D: NA
J: TRBJ2-2
DNA: TGTGCCAGCACCTACGCTCCGTCAGGGGGAGGGACCGGGGAGCTGTTTTTT
CDR3: CASTYAPSGGGTGELFF

V: TRBV6-5
size: NA
D: TRBD2
J: TRBJ2-5
DNA: TGTGCCAGCAGTTATCGTAGCGGGGGGCCCTGGTACTTC
CDR3: CASSYRSGGPWYF

V: TRBV7-2
size: NA
D: NA
J: TRBJ1-6
DNA: TGTGCCAGCAGCTTCCCAGGGAATTCACCCCTCCACTTT
CDR3: CASSFPGNSPLHF

V: TRBV6-1
size: NA
D: NA
J: TRBJ1-6
DNA: TGTGCCAGCAGTGAATGGGCTGACCACTATAATTCACCCCTCCACTTT
CDR3: CASSEWADHYNSPLHF

V: TRBV19
size: NA
D: NA
J: TRBJ2-6
DNA: TGTGCCAGTAGTATTGAGTGGGGAAGTTTCGGCTCTGGGGCCAACGTCCTGACTTTC
CDR3: CASSIEWGSFGSGANVLTF

V: TRBV7-9
size: NA
D: NA
J: TRBJ2-7
DNA: TGTGCCAGCAGCCACTCTGGGGGATACGAGCAGTACTTC
CDR3: CASSHSGGYEQYF

V: TRBV4-2
size: NA
D: NA
J: TRBJ1-2
DNA: TGTGCCAGCAGCCAGGGGGATCAAGGGCATTATGGCTACACCTTC
CDR3: CASSQGDQGHYGYTF

V: TRBV19
size: NA
D: TRBD1
J: TRBJ1-6
DNA: TGTGCCAGTAGCACGACAGGGTTTGGCTCACCCCTCCACTTT
CDR3: CASSTTGFGSPLHF

V: TRBV19
size: NA
D: NA
J: TRBJ1-4
DNA: TGTGCCAGTAGCCGACCGGGCACTTCGAATGAAAAACTGTTTTTT
CDR3: CASSRPGTSNEKLFF